This T cell receptor beta chain was obtained from a study of early T cells in non-severe SARS-CoV-2 infection. Individual cDNA molecules were tagged with unique molecular identifiers. TCRdb re-derived calls from the 5' RACE reads in MiXCR, one entry per CDR3 protein. The repertoire has about 64,000 distinct CDR3 sequences, roughly an eighth of them found once; the top ten carry about 1.3%. General study findings and limits: Anti-spike CD8 responses were favored in VDJdb matching, and private and CD4 specificities were missed.

This clonotype was counted a few times. Its antigen is as yet unknown. CDR1 and CDR2 (germline): MGHRA, YSYEKL. Trimming left V 1 base short and J 3 bases short, with 15 bases between. The CDR3 length is 16 residues. Sequenced here: whole blood, sampled at baseline. This sequence joins TRBV4-1 and TRBJ1-1; D ambiguous. The receptor's source is an adult who was a healthcare worker with PCR-confirmed SARS-CoV-2 infection or an uninfected control (not recorded which). The CDR3 coding sequence is TGCGCCAGCAGCCAAGGCTTTGGTGTTCTGGACACTGAAGCTTTCTTT. Translating gives CASSQGFGVLDTEAFF.